Listed below are T cell receptor beta chains from one sample, sequenced in a study of blood T cell repertoires in COVID-19. Some clones are missing from TCRdb's copy, which holds only in-frame ones; the method was immunoSEQ multiplex PCR. The sample yields fewer than 350,000 clones, 70% to 90% seen once. The sample taken for sequencing was peripheral blood. The source is a woman aged 30 to 39 who had recovered from COVID-19. The CDR3 runs from the conserved cysteine through the conserved F or W. D genes are given only for firm matches.

V gene	J gene	D gene	CDR3 length	CDR3 DNA	CDR3 protein
TRBV3-1/TRBV3-2	TRBJ2-5	NA	14	TGTGCCAGCAGCCAAGGCGGGCTAGGGGAGACCCAGTACTTC	CASSQGGLGETQYF
TRBV3-1/TRBV3-2	TRBJ1-3	NA	15	TGTGCCAGCAGTCCACAGGGTAGTAATGGAAACACCATATATTTT	CASSPQGSNGNTIYF
TRBV7-6	TRBJ1-6	NA	17	TGTGCCAGCAGCTTAGGGCGGGCCCGGAGGGTTTATTCACCCCTCCACTTT	CASSLGRARRVYSPLHF
TRBV6-4	TRBJ1-2	TRBD1	14	TGTGCCAGCAGTGGACAGGGAAGGTTAGGCGGCTACACCTTC	CASSGQGRLGGYTF
TRBV5-1	TRBJ1-1	NA	15	TGCGCCAGCATGGTGGGGGCGGGTAGGTACACTGAAGCTTTCTTT	CASMVGAGRYTEAFF
TRBV19	TRBJ1-1	NA	14	TGTGCCAGCATGGCAGGGCCATTGGCCACTGAAGCTTTCTTT	CASMAGPLATEAFF
TRBV4-1	TRBJ1-5	NA	15	TGCGCCAGCAGCCTTTCCAGACAGGACAATCAGCCCCAGCATTTT	CASSLSRQDNQPQHF
TRBV10-3	TRBJ1-2	TRBD1	15	TGTGCCACCTACTACGCCAACAGGGGAATCGGTGGCTACACCTTC	CATYYANRGIGGYTF
TRBV4-1	TRBJ1-3	NA	17	TGCGCCAGCAGCCAAGCCGGGCGGGGTCCCTCTGGAAACACCATATATTTT	CASSQAGRGPSGNTIYF
TRBV6-5	TRBJ2-7	TRBD2	15	TGTGCCAGCAGTTCAAGCGGGGGCCACTCCTACGAGCAGTACTTC	CASSSSGGHSYEQYF